These 30 T cell receptor beta chains were all obtained from the same sample, sequenced in a study of blood T cells in healthy people across ages. Using a J-beta primer mix together with a sample-barcoded 5' primer, a second PCR was run for 7 to 11 cycles. TCRdb passed the 5' RACE reads through MiXCR, listing each CDR3 protein once. The table lists about 780,000 distinct CDR3 sequences, roughly 24% of them singletons, with around 3% in the top ten. The sample also formed part of further work on T cells of mothers and their children.

Specimen: blood. The source is a boy under 18 in good health.

There are a few counts of this clonotype. This chain uses TRBV29-1 with TRBJ1-2; maybe TRBD1 (6 bases). Germline lookup yields CDR1 SQVTM and CDR2 ANQGSEA. Trimming stripped 2 bases from V and 8 bases from J, with 12 bases between. The length of the CDR3 is 12 residues. Written as DNA, the CDR3 is TGCAGCGTTGAACAGGTGGGGGGCGGCTACACCTTC. Translation: CSVEQVGGGYTF.

This sequence joins TRBV6-1 and TRBJ2-2, with D tentatively TRBD1 or TRBD2 (5 bases each). The germline V gene encodes CDR1 MNHNS and CDR2 SASEGT. The CDR3 sequence is 17 residues long. V was clipped by 6 bases and J by 5 bases, with 22 bases between them. The CDR3 sequence is CASSKRGVAQGTGELFF. CDR3 coding DNA: TGTGCCAGCAGCAAGAGAGGGGTAGCCCAGGGAACCGGGGAGCTGTTTTTT.

The chain uses TRBV12-3 or TRBV12-4 and TRBJ2-2, with TRBD1 matching over 8 bases. The CDR3 is made up of 14 amino acids. The J segment lost 6 bases and the V segment lost 6 bases, leaving 6 bases of the junction unmatched. CDR3 coding DNA: TGTGCCAGCAGCCTGACAGGGGATGCCGGGGAGCTGTTTTTT. Translated, it gives CASSLTGDAGELFF.

This clonotype was detected a few times. This chain links TRBV10-1 with TRBJ2-7; 7 bases align to TRBD1. V dropped 6 bases and J dropped 3; count of bases not matched to a gene: 11. Germline assignment: CDR1 WNHNN and CDR2 SYGVQD (reference sequence). CDR3 size: 15 residues. The CDR3 DNA sequence: TGCGCCAGCAGCGTTGGACAGGCCCCTATCTACGAGCAGTACTTC. Residues: CASSVGQAPIYEQYF.

The V and J genes are TRBV9 and TRBJ2-3, with a weak D call TRBD1 (6 bases). The V and J ends lost 3 bases and 0 bases respectively, with 14 bases between them. The CDR3 extends over 16 amino acids. CDR1 and CDR2 (germline): SGDLS, YYNGEE. Here the CDR3 DNA reads TGTGCCAGCAGCGCGTACAGGGATGCGAGCACAGATACGCAGTATTTT. This encodes CASSAYRDASTDTQYF.

Remarks on this clonotype: The junction differs from germline at one of its ends, possibly a read error. This chain uses TRBV7-9 with TRBJ2-7; D is undetermined. Germline values: CDR1 SEHNR, CDR2 FQNEAQ (reference sequence). This CDR3 comprises 14 residues. Here the CDR3 DNA reads TGTACCAGCAGCATCATGGCAGGCGGAGAGGAGCAGTACTTC. Translation gives CTSSIMAGGEEQYF.

The V call is TRBV10-3, the J call TRBJ2-5, with D perhaps TRBD2 (6 bases). Looked up from germline, CDR1 is ENHRY and CDR2 is SYGVKD. The CDR3 length is 14 residues. The V gene lost 6 bases and the J gene lost 7 bases, with 18 bases spanning the gap. CDR3 DNA: TGTGCCATCAGAACGGGGGTGCAGGATTCGACCCAGTACTTC. As protein: CAIRTGVQDSTQYF.

This clonotype was counted only a few times. The chain couples TRBV28 to TRBJ2-5; the D gene is possibly TRBD1 (6 bases). CDR1 is MDHEN and CDR2 is SYDVKM in the germline V gene. Trimming removed 5 bases from V and 4 bases from J, with 11 bases in between. This CDR3 is 13 amino acids long. The CDR3 reads CASSPQDRETQYF. The CDR3 nucleotides read TGTGCCAGCAGTCCCCAGGACAGAGAGACCCAGTACTTC.

This chain connects TRBV6-1 to TRBJ2-6, with no clear D. Trimming stripped 7 bases from V and 3 bases from J, with 4 bases between. The germline CDR1 and CDR2 sequences are MNHNS and SASEGT. The CDR3 is 12 residues long. As DNA, the CDR3 is TGTGCCAGCACGAATGGGGCCAACGTCCTGACTTTC. Protein product: CASTNGANVLTF.

The chain combines TRBV4-1 with TRBJ2-1; 13 bases fit TRBD2. Matching the DNA end better, TRBJ2-5 makes the J call doubtful. The CDR3 loop spans 17 amino acids. Germline V gene lookup returns CDR1 MGHRA and CDR2 YSYEKL. CDR3 sequence (DNA): TGCGCCAGCAGCCAACGGGGACTAGCGGGGATCAGGGAGACCCAGTACTTC. Translating it yields CASSQRGLAGIRETQYF.

This clonotype was counted only a few times. The rearrangement links TRBV10-3 to TRBJ1-2, with D perhaps matching TRBD1 (5 bases). Deletions cut 2 bases from V and 2 bases from J, with 12 bases between. Germline-derived CDR1 and CDR2 are ENHRY and SYGVKD. This CDR3 spans 15 amino acids. DNA for the CDR3: TGTGCCATCAGTGAGGCGGCAGGGAAGAACTATGGCTACACCTTC. As protein: CAISEAAGKNYGYTF.

This clonotype was counted between two and nine times. One end of the junction fails to match germline, which may point to a read error. The V call is TRBV24-1, the J call TRBJ2-7; D is ambiguous. The CDR3 runs to 11 residues. The germline V gene encodes CDR1 KGHDR and CDR2 SFDVKD. The CDR3 sequence: CATSFRYGQYF. CDR3 DNA sequence: TGTGCCACCAGTTTTCGATACGGGCAGTACTTC.

This chain's CDR3 is CASSHGADTQYF. In DNA, the CDR3 is TGCGCCAGCAGCCATGGGGCAGATACGCAGTATTTT. The chain uses TRBV5-1 and TRBJ2-3; D is unclear. The V end lost 4 bases, the J end lost 4 bases, and 7 bases lay between the germline ends. Germline assignment: CDR1 SGHRS and CDR2 YFSETQ. CDR3 length: 12 amino acids.

This clonotype came up a few times. V usage is TRBV3-1 and J usage is TRBJ2-4; maybe TRBD2 (6 bases). V lost 4 bases to trimming and J lost 0 bases, with 16 bases between them. Germline values: CDR1 LGHDT, CDR2 YNNKEL (reference sequence). This CDR3 region has 17 residues. CDR3 amino acids: CASSPTDRGLAKNIQYF. CDR3 bases: TGTGCCAGCAGCCCAACTGACCGGGGGTTAGCCAAAAACATTCAGTACTTC.

This clonotype appeared a few times. The V call is TRBV20-1, the J call TRBJ1-1, with D maybe TRBD1 (6 bases). Germline V CDR1 and CDR2: DFQATT, SNEGSKA (reference sequence). The CDR3 is made up of 13 amino acids. V was cut by 6 bases and J by 0 bases, with 11 bases left in between. The DNA for the CDR3 is TGCAGTGCCAACAGGGCTGTGAACACTGAAGCTTTCTTT. It encodes CSANRAVNTEAFF.

The genes are TRBV5-1 and TRBJ2-5; weak D call: TRBD2 (8 bases). The CDR3 is 16 residues long. Germline assignment: CDR1 SGHRS and CDR2 YFSETQ. V lost 4 bases and J 1 base, leaving 17 bases between the germline ends. The CDR3 DNA follows: TGCGCCAGCAGCCCGGGAGGGGGCCCTACCCAAGAGACCCAGTACTTC. As protein: CASSPGGGPTQETQYF.

This clonotype was counted only a few times. The chain uses TRBV24-1 and TRBJ2-7, with TRBD2 matching 10 bases. Gene TRBJ2-5 matches the end of the DNA better, so the J call may be wrong. CDR3 length equals 18 residues. The germline V gene has CDR1 KGHDR and CDR2 SFDVKD. As DNA, the CDR3 is TGTGCCACCAGTGATTTCCCTTCGGTAGCGGGGGGACGGGAGACCCAGTACTTC. Amino acid sequence: CATSDFPSVAGGRETQYF.

This clonotype was seen repeatedly, ten times or more. V and J are TRBV6-1 and TRBJ2-5; 13 bases are shared with TRBD2. The J segment lost 1 base and the V segment lost 4 bases, leaving 3 bases of the junction unmatched. This CDR3 has 16 amino acids. The germline V gene has CDR1 MNHNS and CDR2 SASEGT. CDR3 nucleotide sequence: TGTGCCAGCAGTGGACGGACTAGCGGGGGCCAAGAGACCCAGTACTTC. This gives the protein CASSGRTSGGQETQYF.

This clonotype was counted between two and nine times. This chain uses TRBV9 with TRBJ2-5; TRBD2 agrees at 10 bases. The length of the CDR3 is 17 residues. Per germline, CDR1 SGDLS and CDR2 YYNGEE. Trimming at V came to 0 bases and at J to 2 bases, leaving 7 bases not matched to a gene. Here the CDR3 reads CASSVGSRSGGQETQYF. CDR3 sequence (DNA): TGTGCCAGCAGCGTAGGAAGCCGTAGCGGGGGGCAAGAGACCCAGTACTTC.

Remarks on this clonotype: A junction boundary mismatches the germline segment, possibly from a read error. V is TRBV12-3 or TRBV12-4 and J is TRBJ2-3; either TRBD1 or TRBD2 may fit D (5 bases each). CDR3 length equals 15 residues. CDR3 loop: CASSLGVGRTDAQYF. CDR3 DNA: TGTGCCAGCAGTTTAGGTGTGGGACGCACAGATGCGCAGTATTTT.

This chain's CDR3 is CASSLSAHTLYEQYF. The DNA for the CDR3 is TGTGCCAGCAGTTTATCGGCGCACACCCTCTACGAGCAGTACTTC. The chain is built from TRBV27 and TRBJ2-7; D gene unclear. CDR3 length equals 15 residues. V shed 0 bases and J shed 3 bases, with 12 bases lying between them. Germline V gene sequence: CDR1 MNHEY, CDR2 SMNVEV (reference sequence).

The chain is built from TRBV6-5 and TRBJ1-2; D unresolved. CDR3 size: 13 residues. The ends were cut back, 6 bases at V and 14 bases at J, with 22 bases in the middle. CDR1 is MNHEY and CDR2 is SVGAGI in the germline V gene. The CDR3 DNA reads TGTGCCAGCAGGGTCTCCCCCACGACGCCGTGGACCTTC. Its protein product is CASRVSPTTPWTF.

This clonotype was observed a handful of times. The rearrangement links TRBV11-2 to TRBJ2-3; a weak D match, TRBD1 (5 bases). CDR1 is SGHAT and CDR2 is FQNNGV in the germline V gene. V was cut by 0 bases and J by 3 bases, with 19 bases left in between. The CDR3 runs to 18 residues. The CDR3 region has the DNA TGTGCCAGCAGCTTAGATGCCTATGAGGACATAAGAACAGATACGCAGTATTTT. Its translation is CASSLDAYEDIRTDTQYF.

The V gene is TRBV2, the J gene TRBJ2-5; 14 nucleotides align to TRBD2. The germline gives CDR1 SNHLY, CDR2 FYNNEI. Trimming took 6 bases from V and 4 from J; bases not matched to a gene: 4. The CDR3 has 15 residues. The CDR3 bases are TGTGCCAGCAGAATTGGGACTAGCGGGGGAGAGACCCAGTACTTC. It encodes CASRIGTSGGETQYF.

The rearrangement joins TRBV5-1 to TRBJ1-1; possibly TRBD1 for D (5 bases). Germline CDR1 reads SGHRS; CDR2 reads YFSETQ. Trimming took off 4 bases at V and 4 bases at J, with 11 bases between the two ends. The CDR3 sequence is 13 residues long. CDR3 loop: CASSGRRGTEAFF. CDR3 bases: TGCGCCAGCAGCGGGAGGAGGGGCACTGAAGCTTTCTTT.

V is TRBV20-1 and J is TRBJ2-1; tentative D call: TRBD1 (6 bases). V was trimmed by 3 bases and J by 5 bases, leaving 14 bases between them. The CDR3 is 14 amino acids. Germline V gene sequence: CDR1 DFQATT, CDR2 SNEGSKA (reference sequence). CDR3 nucleotides: TGCAGTGCTAGTTACCACCAGGGGAACAATGAGCAGTTCTTC. This translates into CSASYHQGNNEQFF.

V and J are TRBV20-1 and TRBJ2-2; a possible D gene is TRBD2 (6 bases). V was clipped by 3 bases and J by 4 bases, with 21 bases between them. The CDR3 is made up of 17 amino acids. Per the germline V gene, CDR1 is DFQATT and CDR2 is SNEGSKA (reference sequence). Written as DNA, the CDR3 is TGCAGTGCTAGGAACCCCATGGGTCGGGGGATCACCGGGGAGCTGTTTTTT. Residues: CSARNPMGRGITGELFF.

This clonotype showed up just a few times. J is TRBJ2-5 and V is TRBV6-5, with TRBD2 matching 9 bases. With 0 bases clipped from V and 0 bases from J, the junction kept 8 bases outside the gene matches. The CDR3 sequence is 18 residues long. Germline V CDR1 and CDR2: MNHEY, SVGAGI. The CDR3 spells CASSYSRGTSPYQETQYF. Here the CDR3 DNA reads TGTGCCAGCAGTTACTCCCGGGGGACTAGCCCGTACCAAGAGACCCAGTACTTC.

This clonotype was observed a handful of times. The chain couples TRBV12-3 or TRBV12-4 to TRBJ2-2; TRBD1 matches 10 bases. Trimming took 6 bases from V and 8 from J; bases not matched to a gene: 6. This CDR3 contains 14 residues. CDR3 sequence reads: CASRRQGAGGELFF. In nucleotides, the CDR3 is TGTGCCAGCAGACGACAGGGGGCCGGAGGGGAGCTGTTTTTT.

The chain carries TRBV18 and TRBJ2-5; 7 bases match TRBD2. The V gene's germline CDR1 is KGHSH and CDR2 LQKENI. The CDR3 extends over 16 amino acids. The V gene end was trimmed by 2 bases and the J gene end by 2 bases; junction bases not matched to a gene: 8. The CDR3: CASSPWVLASQETQYF. The CDR3 coding sequence is TGTGCCAGCTCACCATGGGTACTAGCGAGTCAAGAGACCCAGTACTTC.